This T cell receptor (beta chain) was captured in a study of cytomegalovirus exposure and HLA in healthy donors. Notes on the study in general: Most TCR beta V segments were productive about 87% or about 30% of the time in an earlier analysis.

This CDR3 contains 15 residues. Germline-derived CDR1 and CDR2 are SGHKS and YYEKEE (reference sequence). The V end was cut by 6 bases, the J end by 1 base, with 16 bases between. Of note for this clone: Its antigen remains unidentified.

In the PCR, 60 Vbeta and 13 Jbeta primers were used. The data were produced by immunoSEQ multiplex PCR, yet TCRdb's version contains in-frame clones alone and is incomplete. The sample contains about 200,000 clones, roughly 77% of which appear only once. The study sampled nominally healthy donors, though unrecorded immune exposures were likely. The sequence was collected from a man aged 35-49 years in good health and CMV-seropositive. V and J are TRBV5-5 and TRBJ1-1; possibly TRBD1 for D (6 bases). The source material was PBMCs. In nucleotides, the CDR3 is TGTGCCAGCACCCTCAATGGACAGCCGAACACTGAAGCTTTCTTT. This codes for CASTLNGQPNTEAFF.